This T cell receptor (beta chain) appears in the sequencing data of a study of beta chain features in type 1 diabetes (dated 2018 in TCRdb). In terms of the full investigation: Mean age, gender distribution, total cell number and subset yield were not different between patients and healthy donors. Whereas all 30 or so donors provided naive and central memory subsets, regulatory and stem cell-like memory subsets were isolated from just 8 patients and roughly eight healthy donors. In the study, TCRB repertoires of sorted circulating CD4+ T cell subsets from recently diagnosed type 1 diabetes patients were compared with those of matched healthy donors. A total of roughly 100 million sorted cells were examined across all samples, and the number of cells per subset was strongly correlated with RNA yield.

From each donor, a single peripheral blood sample of about 100 mL on average was drawn into heparinised tubes. A BD FACSAria II and a panel including CD45RO, CCR7, CD25, CD127, CD95 and CD27 were used to sort naive, central memory, regulatory and stem cell-like memory CD4+ T cells. A purity above 95% was achieved for all sorted populations. PBMCs were separated immediately by Lymphoprep density gradient centrifugation and were stained directly, without being cultured. So that batch effects would be minimized, each experiment stained and sorted samples in pairs, pairing one healthy donor with one patient. Findings and caveats that apply to the study as a whole: A moderate but significant shortening of TCRB CDR3 length was observed in type 1 diabetes patients in all four CD4+ subsets. Naive, central memory and regulatory TCRB repertoires appeared more similar among patients than among healthy donors. At VDJ recombination sites, patients with type 1 diabetes made fewer insertions and deleted more nucleotides, a pattern implying thymic rearrangement abnormalities. Because cDNA was sequenced instead of genomic DNA, activated cells with high expression could be over-represented, although the groups did not differ in activation or CD3 levels. HLA sub-analyses involved small numbers of individuals, so any influence of HLA type on TCRB rearrangement remained unresolved. Shorter templates might be favored by PCR, yet because patient and control samples were amplified and corrected together, any such skew would affect both groups equally.

With respect to this clone: What this receptor recognizes is not known. Qualities for individual bases were not recorded, and no much larger clone is one base off.

The High Capacity cDNA Reverse Transcription Kit was used to reverse transcribe all of the isolated RNA, meaning that expressed TCRB transcripts were what got sequenced. Deep immunoSEQ sequencing was performed on naive, central memory and regulatory T cell samples, with an average of roughly 3.6 million total reads per sample. Sorted cells were lysed in RLT buffer, and RNA was extracted using DNase-treated RNeasy Micro or Mini kits according to cell number. To prevent cross-contamination, each cell subset was processed individually, whereas patient and healthy donor samples were processed jointly. Using the immunoSEQ multiplex PCR, TCRB sequences were amplified from cDNA into 87-bp fragments spanning the CDR3 region. Sequencing of the amplicons was performed on the Illumina HiSeq platform. Processing in the source paper ran as follows. Synthetic template baselines were used to correct PCR bias computationally, reads within Hamming distance 2 were collapsed together, and singletons that could not be merged were discarded. Reads were aligned against IMGT to assign V, D and J genes, CDR3 length and insertions or deletions at six rearrangement sites. Within each subset, clonotype counts were normalized to the number of sorted cells before true diversity and Gini coefficients were calculated with the tcR R package. The overlap coefficient, calculated on TCRB nucleotide sequences, was used to quantify repertoire sharing. Out-of-frame TCRB sequences from naive cells were analyzed as a proxy for the pre-selection repertoire. TCRdb obtained this table from immuneACCESS and retained in-frame rearrangements with V and J assigned. These tables miss some clones; where compared with another copy, unresolved V genes account for less than half of the shortfall, and the remainder is unexplained. V and J calls and clone size are given by that table; D and trimming were obtained from the DNA. Across this sample there are roughly 730,000 clones, with roughly 13% seen only once. 0.02% to 0.025% of the sample belongs to the ten largest clones.

The CDR3 covers 11 residues, taking in both the cysteine and the phenylalanine. The entry retains the CDR3 DNA only, 33 bases that are in frame from base 1. CDR1 SGHRS and CDR2 YFSETQ were looked up in the germline V gene. V is pared back by 0 bases and J by 9 bases, with 6 bases lying between the germline termini. The chain joins TRBV5-1 to TRBJ2-5, with the D gene too uncertain to name. The specimen sequenced was naive CD4+ T cells from blood. Reading the label with the study, this specimen's cell subset or site is: true naive CD4+ T cells. The TCR comes from a young man with type 1 diabetes. The CDR3 is CASSLGVSQYF. The DNA reads as follows: TGCGCCAGCAGCTTGGGGGTGTCCCAGTACTTC.